The next 21 T cell receptor beta chains were all read from a single sample in a study of T-cell reconstitution after alpha-beta-depleted transplantation in children. It was with unique molecular identifiers that the TCRbeta library was prepared. In TCRdb, the PCR reads were re-called with MiXCR into one record per CDR3 protein. This table holds 610,000 or so distinct CDR3 sequences, roughly a quarter found once. Sequencing was performed on PBMCs, taken before TCRalphabeta/CD19-depleted stem cell transplant. All receptors derive from a boy under two years old with Wiskott-Aldrich syndrome, due to receive a stem cell transplant.

This clonotype appeared a few times. The chain recombines TRBV5-1 with TRBJ1-2; 8 bases match TRBD1. Germline CDR1 is SGHRS and CDR2 is YFSETQ. V dropped 4 bases and J dropped 5; count of bases not matched to a gene: 10. The CDR3 spans 15 residues. The CDR3 DNA reads as TGCGCCAGCAGCCCCCCGGGGACAGGCAGTTATGGCTACACCTTC. This codes for CASSPPGTGSYGYTF.

There are a few counts of this clonotype. Here the CDR3 DNA reads TGCGCCAGCAGCTTGGACGGGGGAGATGAGCAGTTCTTC. Translated: CASSLDGGDEQFF. The V and J genes are TRBV5-1 and TRBJ2-1, with D possibly being TRBD2 (6 bases). This CDR3 region has 13 residues. Germline assignment: CDR1 SGHRS and CDR2 YFSETQ. V gave up 0 bases and J gave up 8 bases, with 9 bases separating them.

The chain employs TRBV5-1 and TRBJ1-5; D is perhaps TRBD1 (6 bases). CDR3 size: 15 residues. Germline V lookup: CDR1 SGHRS, CDR2 YFSETQ. Trimming pared 0 bases from V and 1 base from J, leaving 8 bases between. The CDR3 here is CASSLEGVSNQPQHF. CDR3 coding DNA: TGCGCCAGCAGCTTGGAGGGGGTAAGCAATCAGCCCCAGCATTTT.

The chain is built from TRBV10-3 and TRBJ2-1, with TRBD2 matching over 8 bases. The CDR3 has 16 amino acids. V shed 2 bases, J shed 2 bases, and the junction held 5 bases outside the gene matches. Per the germline V gene, CDR1 is ENHRY and CDR2 is SYGVKD. CDR3 nucleotide sequence: TGTGCCATCAGTGAGAGGGGTAGCGGGACCTACAATGAGCAGTTCTTC. It translates to CAISERGSGTYNEQFF.

This clonotype was seen more than once but under ten times. V is TRBV12-3 or TRBV12-4 and J is TRBJ2-2; TRBD1 matches at 7 bases. V was clipped by 10 bases and J by 6 bases; unmatched bases: 5. This CDR3 is 12 amino acids long. The CDR3 reads CATNQGAGELFF. The DNA of the CDR3 is TGTGCCACAAACCAGGGGGCCGGGGAGCTGTTTTTT.

The V call is TRBV20-1, the J call TRBJ2-3; TRBD2 aligns across 8 bases. The CDR3 loop spans 15 amino acids. After removal of 2 bases from V and 3 bases from J, the junction contained 7 bases not matched to a gene. Germline CDR1 DFQATT, CDR2 SNEGSKA (reference sequence). The chain's CDR3 is CSARRAGGLTDTQYF. The CDR3 region has the DNA TGCAGTGCTAGAAGGGCGGGAGGACTTACAGATACGCAGTATTTT.

V gene TRBV20-1 combines with J gene TRBJ2-3; the D is unclear. This CDR3 is 13 amino acids long. Germline V CDR1 and CDR2: DFQATT, SNEGSKA (reference sequence). Trimming stripped 8 bases from V and 4 bases from J, with 16 bases between. The CDR3 sequence: CSTRGRLPDTQYF. Written as DNA, the CDR3 is TGCAGTACCCGAGGAAGGCTTCCAGATACGCAGTATTTT.

This chain uses TRBV5-4 with TRBJ2-3; possible D gene TRBD2, 6 bases. Germline-derived CDR1 and CDR2 are SGHNT and YYREEE (reference sequence). Trimming took 4 bases from V and 3 from J, leaving 24 bases between them. This CDR3 region has 18 residues. The CDR3 region has the DNA TGTGCCAGCAGCGCCCGAGCCCCCCTGGCGGGAAGAACAGATACGCAGTATTTT. Its protein is CASSARAPLAGRTDTQYF.

This sequence joins TRBV5-1 and TRBJ2-5; D uncertain. Germline CDR1 is SGHRS and CDR2 is YFSETQ. There are 15 residues in the CDR3. The ends were cut back, 0 bases at V and 2 bases at J, with 11 bases in the middle. The CDR3 spells CASSLGSAPQETQYF. The DNA of the CDR3 is TGCGCCAGCAGCTTGGGTTCAGCGCCTCAAGAGACCCAGTACTTC.

This chain connects TRBV27 to TRBJ2-6, with no clear D. Trimming removed 6 bases from V and 0 bases from J, with 9 bases in between. Germline CDR1 and CDR2: MNHEY and SMNVEV (reference sequence). The CDR3 sequence is 15 residues long. For the CDR3, the DNA is TGTGCCAGCAGGGCATTGGGCTCTGGGGCCAACGTCCTGACTTTC. It codes for CASRALGSGANVLTF.

The table lists this clonotype with a few counts. The chain joins TRBV15 to TRBJ1-6; no firm D call. The V gene lost 2 bases and the J gene lost 7 bases, with 9 bases spanning the gap. The V gene's germline CDR1 is LNHNV and CDR2 YYDKDF (reference sequence). This CDR3 spans 14 amino acids. CDR3 coding DNA: TGTGCCACCAGCAGAAAGGGAGGCAATTCACCCCTCCACTTT. Its protein is CATSRKGGNSPLHF. The full variable domain, completed using reference TRBV15 and TRBJ1-6, is DAMVIQNPRYQVTQFGKPVTLSCSQTLNHNVMYWYQQKSSQAPKLLFHYYDKDFNNEADTPDNFQSRRPNTSFCFLDIRSPGLGDTAMYLCATSRKGGNSPLHFGNGTRLTVT.

To note about this clonotype: Compared with germline, one end of the junction differs, possibly owing to a read error. This CDR3 is CSAGEEKLFF. In DNA form, the CDR3 reads TGTTCTGCGGGGGAGGAAAAACTGTTTTTT. The chain employs TRBV29-1 and TRBJ1-4; D might be TRBD1 (5 bases). Germline assignment: CDR1 SQVTM and CDR2 ANQGSEA. The CDR3 runs 10 residues.

This sequence joins TRBV14 and TRBJ1-6, with D unclear. CDR1 and CDR2 (germline): SGHDN, FVKESK. The CDR3 covers 13 residues. Trimming left V 4 bases short and J 0 bases short, with 1 base between. CDR3 in DNA: TGTGCCAGCAGCCGCTCCTATAATTCACCCCTCCACTTT. Translated: CASSRSYNSPLHF. The whole variable domain, filled in from reference TRBV14 and TRBJ1-6, reads EAGVTQFPSHSVIEKGQTVTLRCDPISGHDNLYWYRRVMGKEIKFLLHFVKESKQDESGMPNNRFLAERTGGTYSTLKVQPAELEDSGVYFCASSRSYNSPLHFGNGTRLTVT.

CDR3 loop: CAWGQGVSEQYF. CDR3 sequence (DNA): TGTGCCTGGGGACAGGGGGTGTCCGAGCAGTACTTC. J is TRBJ2-7 and V is TRBV30; 10 bases are shared with TRBD1. The CDR3 covers 12 residues. V lost 5 bases and J lost 6; bases outside the gene matches: 4. Per germline, CDR1 GTSNPN and CDR2 SVGIG (reference sequence).

V usage is TRBV10-3 and J usage is TRBJ2-1, with 9 bases identical to TRBD2. Trimming removed 4 bases from V and 1 base from J; junction bases left unmatched: 2. The CDR3 covers 15 residues. Germline lookup yields CDR1 ENHRY and CDR2 SYGVKD. For the CDR3, the DNA is TGTGCCATCAGTGTAGCGGGAGTTTCCTACAATGAGCAGTTCTTC. This codes for CAISVAGVSYNEQFF.

The V gene is TRBV20-1, the J gene TRBJ1-5, with 12 positions matching TRBD1. In germline, CDR1 is DFQATT, CDR2 SNEGSKA (reference sequence). The CDR3 length is 19 residues. J was trimmed by 0 bases and V by 3 bases; bases with no gene match: 12. The CDR3 DNA reads TGCAGTGCTAGTCTAGGTTTGGGACAGGGGGCATATAGCAATCAGCCCCAGCATTTT. It translates to CSASLGLGQGAYSNQPQHF.

The chain recombines TRBV19 with TRBJ1-2; 7 nucleotides line up with TRBD1. From germline, CDR1 is LNHDA and CDR2 SQIVND (reference sequence). Unmatched junction bases numbered 9, after V lost 6 bases and J lost 2 bases. The CDR3 is made up of 15 amino acids. The CDR3 sequence: CASRPLTGANYGYTF. In DNA, the CDR3 is TGTGCCAGTAGACCACTAACAGGGGCGAACTATGGCTACACCTTC.

This clonotype has just a few counts. The chain recombines TRBV7-7 with TRBJ1-6; D is unclear. The germline CDR1 and CDR2 sequences are SSHAT and FNYEAQ (reference sequence). CDR3 length: 13 residues. V gave up 2 bases and J gave up 7 bases, with 6 bases separating them. CDR3 protein: CASSLSENSPLHF. In nucleotides, the CDR3 is TGTGCCAGCAGCTTATCGGAGAATTCACCCCTCCACTTT.

J is TRBJ2-3 and V is TRBV5-1; 10 bases map to TRBD2. Germline V CDR1 and CDR2: SGHRS, YFSETQ. The CDR3 is 15 residues long. V shed 6 bases, J shed 4 bases, and the junction held 8 bases outside the gene matches. The CDR3 loop is CASTPLAGVPDTQYF. The CDR3 nucleotides read TGCGCCAGCACGCCCCTAGCGGGAGTACCAGATACGCAGTATTTT. Variable domain in full (rest from reference TRBV5-1 and TRBJ2-3): KAGVTQTPRYLIKTRGQQVTLSCSPISGHRSVSWYQQTPGQGLQFLFEYFSETQRNKGNFPGRFSGRQFSNSRSEMNVSTLELGDSALYLCASTPLAGVPDTQYFGPGTRLTVL.

V and J are TRBV5-1 and TRBJ2-7; 10 bases match TRBD1. The germline V gene has CDR1 SGHRS and CDR2 YFSETQ. The CDR3 is 14 amino acids. J was trimmed by 3 bases and V by 3 bases; bases with no gene match: 3. CDR3: CASSSGTGDYEQYF. The CDR3 DNA reads TGCGCCAGCAGCTCAGGGACAGGGGACTACGAGCAGTACTTC.

The table lists this clonotype with many counts. The gene calls are TRBV12-3 or TRBV12-4 and TRBJ2-1; possibly TRBD1 for D (7 bases). CDR3 length: 15 residues. The ends were cut back, 4 bases at V and 0 bases at J, with 10 bases in the middle. The CDR3 loop reads CASSSRGVSYNEQFF. The CDR3 region has the DNA TGTGCCAGCAGTTCCAGGGGGGTCTCCTACAATGAGCAGTTCTTC.